This is a list of T cell receptor beta chains from one sample in a study of identical twins. TCRdb fed the 5' RACE reads into MiXCR, producing one record per CDR3 protein. Here the sample spans about 190,000 distinct CDR3 sequences, 15% being singletons. This sample also belongs to another study, concerning T cells expressing NK-cell markers.

The sequenced sample was CD8+ T cells sorted from blood. The receptors here all came from a woman aged 18-30 years in good health. Each CDR3 is given with its conserved first and last residue. D genes are given only for firm matches. Size values are once, few and many counts, or a class for expanded clones, and some rows have none.

clone size	CDR3 length	J gene	V gene	D gene	CDR3 protein	CDR3 DNA
-	16	TRBJ1-6	TRBV6-9	TRBD1	CASRTPARTGKSPLHF	TGTGCCAGCAGAACCCCGGCGCGGACAGGGAAATCACCCCTCCACTTT
few	15	TRBJ1-5	TRBV3-1	-	CASSQGGPVAVPQHF	TGTGCCAGCAGCCAAGGGGGGCCAGTGGCGGTCCCCCAGCATTTT
few	13	TRBJ2-1	TRBV9	-	CASTAVGDNEQFF	TGTGCCAGCACCGCCGTTGGAGACAATGAGCAGTTCTTC
few	13	TRBJ2-7	TRBV12-3/TRBV12-4	-	CASSFNQGGEQYF	TGTGCCAGCAGTTTTAACCAGGGTGGCGAGCAGTACTTC
-	15	TRBJ2-1	TRBV5-6	-	CASSLGGSRGSGQFF	TGTGCCAGCAGCTTGGGGGGGTCGAGGGGATCGGGGCAGTTCTTC
-	15	TRBJ2-7	TRBV4-1	TRBD2	CASSQSTSGGYEQYF	TGCGCCAGCAGCCAATCGACTAGCGGGGGTTACGAGCAGTACTTC
few	14	TRBJ1-1	TRBV3-1	TRBD1	CASSQARGDTEAFF	TGTGCCAGCAGCCAAGCCAGGGGGGACACTGAAGCTTTCTTT
many	14	TRBJ2-3	TRBV10-3	-	CAISLGIRTDTQYF	TGTGCCATCTCCTTGGGGATAAGAACAGATACGCAGTATTTT
-	15	TRBJ2-5	TRBV12-3/TRBV12-4	-	CASSSPRAAQETQYF	TGTGCCAGCAGTTCCCCCCGTGCAGCGCAAGAGACCCAGTACTTC
many	15	TRBJ2-3	TRBV30	-	CAWSFRGYSTDTQYF	TGTGCCTGGAGCTTTAGGGGATACAGCACAGATACGCAGTATTTT
-	17	TRBJ2-1	TRBV5-6	-	CASTPPVDGGGLNEQFF	TGTGCCAGCACCCCCCCCGTAGACGGTGGAGGGCTCAATGAGCAGTTCTTC
many	14	TRBJ2-1	TRBV6-1	-	CASSPYSAHNEQFF	TGTGCCAGCAGTCCCTACTCGGCGCACAATGAGCAGTTCTTC
-	13	TRBJ1-1	TRBV6-1	-	CAITQEGDTEAFF	TGTGCCATCACACAGGAGGGTGACACTGAAGCTTTCTTT
few	17	TRBJ2-1	TRBV18	TRBD2	CASSPRTSAQTYNEQFF	TGTGCCAGCTCACCACGAACTAGCGCACAAACCTACAATGAGCAGTTCTTC
few	12	TRBJ2-7	TRBV20-1	-	CSAEREGPEQYF	TGCAGTGCTGAGCGAGAAGGTCCGGAGCAGTACTTC
many	18	TRBJ2-1	TRBV28	TRBD2	CASSFLAGGPSIHNEQFF	TGTGCCAGCAGTTTCCTAGCGGGAGGTCCATCTATACACAATGAGCAGTTCTTC
many	13	TRBJ1-5	TRBV12-3/TRBV12-4	TRBD1	CASSLTGEQPQHF	TGTGCCAGCAGCCTGACAGGGGAACAGCCCCAGCATTTT
-	16	TRBJ2-1	TRBV20-1	-	CSARDGGDFSYNEQFF	TGCAGTGCTAGAGATGGTGGCGATTTCTCCTACAATGAGCAGTTCTTC
few	14	TRBJ2-3	TRBV6-1	-	CASSPRTATDTQYF	TGTGCCAGCAGTCCCAGGACAGCGACAGATACGCAGTATTTT
few	18	TRBJ2-1	TRBV11-1	-	CASSLIGRGKRQYNEQFF	TGTGCCAGCAGCCTAATCGGCCGAGGGAAGCGACAATACAATGAGCAGTTCTTC
-	17	TRBJ2-1	TRBV7-7	-	CASSLGTAAPEGNEQFF	TGTGCCAGCAGCTTAGGTACGGCCGCCCCCGAGGGGAATGAGCAGTTCTTC
-	13	TRBJ1-3	TRBV12-3/TRBV12-4	-	CASTSRAGNTIYF	TGTGCCAGTACTTCGCGGGCTGGAAACACCATATATTTT
-	12	TRBJ2-5	TRBV7-9	TRBD2	CASRELAETQYF	TGTGCCAGCCGCGAACTAGCGGAGACCCAGTACTTC
-	19	TRBJ2-1	TRBV11-1	TRBD2	CASSGPTSGGPSSYNEQFF	TGTGCCAGCAGCGGCCCGACTAGCGGGGGGCCGAGCTCCTACAATGAGCAGTTCTTC
-	15	TRBJ1-4	TRBV27	TRBD1	CASITWDRGVEKLFF	TGTGCCAGCATTACGTGGGACAGGGGGGTTGAAAAACTGTTTTTT
-	19	TRBJ2-2	TRBV3-1	TRBD2	CASSPGRGGGQIYTGELFF	TGTGCCAGCAGCCCGGGACGGGGCGGGGGGCAAATTTACACCGGGGAGCTGTTTTTT
many	15	TRBJ2-1	TRBV29-1	TRBD2	CSVEKLAGEGNEQFF	TGCAGCGTTGAAAAGCTAGCGGGAGAGGGTAATGAGCAGTTCTTC
-	11	TRBJ1-1	TRBV5-1	-	CASLGATEAFF	TGCGCCAGCCTGGGGGCGACTGAAGCTTTCTTT
-	16	TRBJ2-7	TRBV27	TRBD2	CASSLILAGGAHEQYF	TGTGCCAGCAGTTTAATTCTAGCGGGGGGGGCCCACGAGCAGTACTTC
many	17	TRBJ2-1	TRBV6-1	TRBD2	CASSNLQAGGLFDEQFF	TGTGCCAGCAGCAACCTCCAAGCGGGAGGGTTGTTCGATGAGCAGTTCTTC
few	13	TRBJ2-3	TRBV18	-	CASSRTRTDTQYF	TGTGCCAGCTCGAGGACCCGAACAGATACGCAGTATTTT
few	15	TRBJ2-5	TRBV12-3/TRBV12-4	TRBD2	CASSLAYQGGETQYF	TGTGCCAGCAGTTTAGCGTACCAGGGAGGGGAGACCCAGTACTTC
-	13	TRBJ2-7	TRBV27	-	CASSLSGEGEQYF	TGTGCCAGCAGTTTGTCGGGAGAGGGCGAGCAGTACTTC
many	15	TRBJ2-7	TRBV7-9	-	CASSLDTGVFYEQYF	TGTGCCAGCAGCTTAGATACGGGAGTTTTCTACGAGCAGTACTTC
few	13	TRBJ2-4	TRBV4-1	-	CASSHWAQNIQYF	TGCGCCAGCAGCCACTGGGCTCAAAACATTCAGTACTTC
-	13	TRBJ2-3	TRBV7-8	-	CASRDTTLDTQYF	TGTGCCAGCCGGGACACAACACTAGATACGCAGTATTTT
-	17	TRBJ2-2	TRBV7-9	TRBD2	CASSLTGTSGIGGELFF	TGTGCCAGCAGCCTCACCGGGACTAGCGGGATTGGCGGGGAGCTGTTTTTT
-	13	TRBJ2-1	TRBV20-1	TRBD2	CSAGTSGRGEQFF	TGCAGTGCTGGGACTAGCGGGAGGGGTGAGCAGTTCTTC
few	13	TRBJ2-7	TRBV7-9	TRBD1	CASSRSTGGEQYF	TGTGCCAGCAGCCGCTCAACAGGGGGCGAGCAGTACTTC
few	13	TRBJ2-5	TRBV27	-	CASRRTTRETQYF	TGTGCCAGCAGAAGGACTACAAGAGAGACCCAGTACTTC
-	18	TRBJ1-4	TRBV11-1	-	CASSPRQQIDPTNEKLFF	TGTGCCAGCAGCCCGAGACAGCAAATTGACCCAACTAATGAAAAACTGTTTTTT
-	15	TRBJ2-3	TRBV20-1	-	CSARQAPGITDTQYF	TGCAGTGCTAGACAGGCGCCGGGGATCACAGATACGCAGTATTTT
few	13	TRBJ2-3	TRBV12-3/TRBV12-4	-	CASSQVITDTQYF	TGTGCCAGCAGCCAAGTCATTACAGATACGCAGTATTTT
many	15	TRBJ2-1	TRBV7-9	-	CASSPPGSSYNEQFF	TGTGCCAGCAGCCCCCCCGGAAGCTCCTACAATGAGCAGTTCTTC
-	15	TRBJ2-1	TRBV15	-	CATSREIGLYNEQFF	TGTGCCACCAGCAGGGAAATAGGGCTCTACAATGAGCAGTTCTTC
-	15	TRBJ1-2	TRBV7-9	-	CASTLLRGTNYGYTF	TGTGCCAGCACCCTACTCCGGGGGACCAACTATGGCTACACCTTC
few	13	TRBJ1-1	TRBV12-3/TRBV12-4	-	CASSMGGSDEAFF	TGTGCCAGCAGCATGGGGGGATCTGATGAAGCTTTCTTT
few	16	TRBJ2-2	TRBV7-9	TRBD2	CATEGDLAANTGELFF	TGTGCCACCGAAGGGGACCTAGCGGCGAACACCGGGGAGCTGTTTTTT
-	15	TRBJ1-1	TRBV9	-	CASSPGLSTGTEAFF	TGTGCCAGCAGCCCGGGACTATCAACGGGCACTGAAGCTTTCTTT
-	15	TRBJ2-1	TRBV10-2	-	CASSTKMTGHNEQFF	TGCGCCAGCAGTACCAAAATGACAGGCCACAATGAGCAGTTCTTC